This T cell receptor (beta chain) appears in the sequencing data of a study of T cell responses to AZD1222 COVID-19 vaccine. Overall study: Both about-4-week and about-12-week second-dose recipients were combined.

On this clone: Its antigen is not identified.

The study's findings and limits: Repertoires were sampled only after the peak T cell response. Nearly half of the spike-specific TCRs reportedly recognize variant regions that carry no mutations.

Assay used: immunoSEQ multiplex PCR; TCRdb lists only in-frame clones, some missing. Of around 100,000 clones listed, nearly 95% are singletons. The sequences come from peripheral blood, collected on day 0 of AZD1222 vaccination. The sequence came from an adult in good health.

CDR3 region: CASTSGTGDNEQFF. In DNA, the CDR3 is TGTGCCAGCACCTCCGGGACAGGGGACAATGAGCAGTTCTTC. The chain carries TRBV28 and TRBJ2-1; TRBD1 aligns across 10 bases. The V segment lost 7 bases and the J segment 5 bases; nucleotides outside the gene matches: 5. Germline V gene sequence: CDR1 MDHEN, CDR2 SYDVKM. This CDR3 has 14 residues.